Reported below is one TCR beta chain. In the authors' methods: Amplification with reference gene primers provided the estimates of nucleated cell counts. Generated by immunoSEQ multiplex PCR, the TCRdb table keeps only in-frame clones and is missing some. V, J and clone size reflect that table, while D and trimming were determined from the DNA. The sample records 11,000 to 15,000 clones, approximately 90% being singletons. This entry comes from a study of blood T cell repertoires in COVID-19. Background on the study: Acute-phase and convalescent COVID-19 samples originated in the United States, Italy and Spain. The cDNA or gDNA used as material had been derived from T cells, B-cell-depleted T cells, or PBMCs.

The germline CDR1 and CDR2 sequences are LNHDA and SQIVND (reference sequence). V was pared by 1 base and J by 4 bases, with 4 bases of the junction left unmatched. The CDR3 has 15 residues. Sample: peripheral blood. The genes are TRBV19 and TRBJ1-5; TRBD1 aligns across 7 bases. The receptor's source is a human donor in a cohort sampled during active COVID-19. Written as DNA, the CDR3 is TGTGCCAGTAGTATAGGCCAGGGGGAAAATCAGCCCCAGCATTTT. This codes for CASSIGQGENQPQHF.